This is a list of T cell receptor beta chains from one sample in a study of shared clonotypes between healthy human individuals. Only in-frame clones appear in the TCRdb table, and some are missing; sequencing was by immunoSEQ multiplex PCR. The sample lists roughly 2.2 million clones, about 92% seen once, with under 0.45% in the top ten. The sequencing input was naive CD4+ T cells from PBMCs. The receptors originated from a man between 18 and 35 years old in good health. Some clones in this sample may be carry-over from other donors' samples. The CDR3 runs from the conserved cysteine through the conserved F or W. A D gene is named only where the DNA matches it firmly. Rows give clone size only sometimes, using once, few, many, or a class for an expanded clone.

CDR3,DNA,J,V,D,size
CASSPSFSGVGSTDTQYF,TGTGCCAGCAGCCCTAGTTTCTCAGGGGTCGGGAGCACAGATACGCAGTATTTT,TRBJ2-3,TRBV7-3,-,-
CASSYVGNGGYTF,TGTGCCAGCAGTTACGTAGGCAATGGTGGCTACACCTTC,TRBJ1-2,TRBV6-5,-,-
CASSPGTGGSGELFF,TGTGCCAGCAGCCCCGGGACAGGGGGCAGCGGGGAGCTGTTTTTT,TRBJ2-2,TRBV9,TRBD1,once
CASSSPVGHDDQETQYF,TGTGCCAGCAGCTCGCCTGTGGGCCACGACGACCAAGAGACCCAGTACTTC,TRBJ2-5,TRBV5-4,-,-
CASSVGGRALAYEQYF,TGTGCCAGCAGCGTAGGTGGCAGGGCACTCGCCTACGAGCAGTACTTC,TRBJ2-7,TRBV9,-,-
CATSRGRQKGTEAFF,TGTGCCACCAGCAGAGGACGACAAAAGGGCACTGAAGCTTTCTTT,TRBJ1-1,TRBV15,-,once
CASSLDSRVSGNTIYF,TGTGCCAGCAGCTTAGATAGTCGAGTCTCTGGAAACACCATATATTTT,TRBJ1-3,TRBV7-9,-,-
CASRAPPVIGLYF,TGTGCCAGCAGGGCACCCCCGGTTATTGGTTTGTATTTT,TRBJ2-3,TRBV2,-,once
CASSFNGNTIYF,TGTGCCAGCAGTTTCAACGGAAACACCATATATTTT,TRBJ1-3,TRBV6-5,-,once
CASSYTGTDTQYF,TGTGCCAGCAGTTACACTGGCACGGATACGCAGTATTTT,TRBJ2-3,TRBV6-5,-,-
CASSQFRTANEKLFF,TGTGCCAGTAGCCAGTTCAGGACAGCTAATGAAAAACTGTTTTTT,TRBJ1-4,TRBV19,-,once
CASGPLAGTYEQYF,TGCGCCAGCGGGCCTTTAGCGGGAACCTACGAGCAGTACTTC,TRBJ2-7,TRBV5-1,TRBD2,once
CASSYSRTGGYEQFF,TGTGCCAGCAGTTACTCTCGGACAGGGGGATATGAGCAGTTCTTC,TRBJ2-1,TRBV6-5,TRBD1,-
CASSLEIKSNRFRDTFNEQFF,TGCGCCAGCAGCTTGGAAATCAAATCCAATCGATTTCGGGACACCTTCAATGAGCAGTTCTTC,TRBJ2-1,TRBV5-1,-,-
CASSLVGGLGANVLTF,TGCGCCAGCAGCTTGGTTGGGGGTCTTGGGGCCAACGTCCTGACTTTC,TRBJ2-6,TRBV5-1,-,-
CASSQQSSYNEQFF,TGCGCCAGCAGCCAACAGAGCTCCTACAATGAGCAGTTCTTC,TRBJ2-1,TRBV4-3,-,-
CATSRATGGSYEQYF,TGTGCCACCAGCAGAGCGACAGGGGGTTCCTACGAGCAGTACTTC,TRBJ2-7,TRBV15,TRBD1,-
CASSARPGAEAFF,TGCGCCAGCAGTGCGCGACCCGGTGCTGAAGCTTTCTTT,TRBJ1-1,TRBV10-1,-,few
CASSLLESSGANVLTF,TGTGCCAGCAGCTTATTGGAGAGCTCTGGGGCCAACGTCCTGACTTTC,TRBJ2-6,TRBV11-2,-,once
CASSLSRQETQYF,TGTGCCAGCAGCTTATCCCGGCAAGAGACCCAGTACTTC,TRBJ2-5,TRBV7-2,-,-
CASSPRGGNTEAFF,TGTGCCAGCAGTCCCCGAGGGGGGAACACTGAAGCTTTCTTT,TRBJ1-1,TRBV2,-,-
CASTLTSGPYEQYF,TGTGCCAGCACCCTGACTAGCGGACCCTACGAGCAGTACTTC,TRBJ2-7,TRBV7-6,TRBD2,once
CATQGTGANRNTEAFF,TGTGCCACCCAAGGAACGGGGGCGAATCGGAACACTGAAGCTTTCTTT,TRBJ1-1,TRBV28,-,once
CASSLVAALNTGELFF,TGCGCCAGCAGCTTGGTGGCGGCCCTGAACACCGGGGAGCTGTTTTTT,TRBJ2-2,TRBV5-1,-,-
CASSDRGRTQYF,TGTGCCAGCAGTGACAGGGGGCGGACCCAGTACTTC,TRBJ2-5,TRBV2,TRBD1,-
CASSPGGLANTGELFF,TGCGCCAGCAGCCCAGGAGGACTTGCGAACACCGGGGAGCTGTTTTTT,TRBJ2-2,TRBV5-1,-,-
CASSARTGGAEQPQHF,TGTGCCAGCAGTGCGCGCACAGGGGGCGCGGAACAGCCCCAGCATTTT,TRBJ1-5,TRBV2,TRBD1,-
CATSREGSGRAGYADTQYF,TGTGCCACCAGCAGAGAGGGTAGCGGGAGGGCCGGGTACGCAGATACGCAGTATTTT,TRBJ2-3,TRBV15,TRBD2,-
CASSEKRGRHHGYTF,TGCGCCAGCAGTGAAAAGAGGGGGCGACATCATGGCTACACCTTC,TRBJ1-2,TRBV10-2,TRBD1,-
CASTSYDRGQSSYNEQFF,TGCGCCAGCACGTCTTACGACAGGGGCCAAAGCTCCTACAATGAGCAGTTCTTC,TRBJ2-1,TRBV5-1,TRBD1,-
CASSLQDSGNTIYF,TGCGCCAGCAGCTTGCAAGACTCTGGAAACACCATATATTTT,TRBJ1-3,TRBV5-1,-,-
CSVGGGGQPQHF,TGCAGCGTTGGGGGGGGTGGGCAGCCCCAGCATTTT,TRBJ1-5,TRBV29-1,-,-
CASSLSPGATTGELFF,TGTGCCAGCAGCTTATCGCCGGGGGCGACCACCGGGGAGCTGTTTTTT,TRBJ2-2,TRBV5-4,-,-
CASSQVGRGSEQYF,TGCGCCAGCAGCCAAGTTGGCAGGGGGTCCGAGCAGTACTTC,TRBJ2-7,TRBV4-1,TRBD1,-
CASSEIGLAANTGELFF,TGTGCCAGCTCAGAAATCGGACTAGCGGCGAACACCGGGGAGCTGTTTTTT,TRBJ2-2,TRBV18,TRBD2,-
CSARVVREQYF,TGCAGTGCTAGAGTGGTACGCGAGCAGTACTTC,TRBJ2-7,TRBV20-1,-,-
CASSLRERNYEQYF,TGTGCCAGCAGCTTACGGGAGAGAAACTACGAGCAGTACTTC,TRBJ2-7,TRBV7-8,-,-
CASSVSGSSTDTQYF,TGTGCCAGCAGTGTGTCGGGCTCTAGCACAGATACGCAGTATTTT,TRBJ2-3,TRBV2,-,-
CASSLTSGRSEQFF,TGCGCCAGCAGCTTGACTAGCGGGAGATCTGAGCAGTTCTTC,TRBJ2-1,TRBV5-1,TRBD2,-
CASSLTYGSRYEQYF,TGTGCCAGCAGTCTGACCTATGGCTCTCGCTACGAGCAGTACTTC,TRBJ2-7,TRBV5-8,-,-
CASSQGTNSYEQYF,TGTGCCAGCTCACAGGGGACCAATTCCTACGAGCAGTACTTC,TRBJ2-7,TRBV18,-,-
CASSSPRRLAGFNEQFF,TGCGCCAGCAGTTCCCCTCGGCGGCTAGCGGGCTTCAATGAGCAGTTCTTC,TRBJ2-1,TRBV5-1,TRBD2,-
CASKRTRDTTYEQYF,TGTGCCAGCAAAAGAACCCGGGACACCACCTACGAGCAGTACTTC,TRBJ2-7,TRBV6-5,-,-
CASSQMGWNSPLHF,TGCGCCAGCAGCCAAATGGGGTGGAATTCACCCCTCCACTTT,TRBJ1-6,TRBV4-1,-,-
CASSSRRTGGTDTQYF,TGTGCCAGCAGTTCTCGGAGGACAGGGGGCACAGATACGCAGTATTTT,TRBJ2-3,TRBV27,TRBD1,once